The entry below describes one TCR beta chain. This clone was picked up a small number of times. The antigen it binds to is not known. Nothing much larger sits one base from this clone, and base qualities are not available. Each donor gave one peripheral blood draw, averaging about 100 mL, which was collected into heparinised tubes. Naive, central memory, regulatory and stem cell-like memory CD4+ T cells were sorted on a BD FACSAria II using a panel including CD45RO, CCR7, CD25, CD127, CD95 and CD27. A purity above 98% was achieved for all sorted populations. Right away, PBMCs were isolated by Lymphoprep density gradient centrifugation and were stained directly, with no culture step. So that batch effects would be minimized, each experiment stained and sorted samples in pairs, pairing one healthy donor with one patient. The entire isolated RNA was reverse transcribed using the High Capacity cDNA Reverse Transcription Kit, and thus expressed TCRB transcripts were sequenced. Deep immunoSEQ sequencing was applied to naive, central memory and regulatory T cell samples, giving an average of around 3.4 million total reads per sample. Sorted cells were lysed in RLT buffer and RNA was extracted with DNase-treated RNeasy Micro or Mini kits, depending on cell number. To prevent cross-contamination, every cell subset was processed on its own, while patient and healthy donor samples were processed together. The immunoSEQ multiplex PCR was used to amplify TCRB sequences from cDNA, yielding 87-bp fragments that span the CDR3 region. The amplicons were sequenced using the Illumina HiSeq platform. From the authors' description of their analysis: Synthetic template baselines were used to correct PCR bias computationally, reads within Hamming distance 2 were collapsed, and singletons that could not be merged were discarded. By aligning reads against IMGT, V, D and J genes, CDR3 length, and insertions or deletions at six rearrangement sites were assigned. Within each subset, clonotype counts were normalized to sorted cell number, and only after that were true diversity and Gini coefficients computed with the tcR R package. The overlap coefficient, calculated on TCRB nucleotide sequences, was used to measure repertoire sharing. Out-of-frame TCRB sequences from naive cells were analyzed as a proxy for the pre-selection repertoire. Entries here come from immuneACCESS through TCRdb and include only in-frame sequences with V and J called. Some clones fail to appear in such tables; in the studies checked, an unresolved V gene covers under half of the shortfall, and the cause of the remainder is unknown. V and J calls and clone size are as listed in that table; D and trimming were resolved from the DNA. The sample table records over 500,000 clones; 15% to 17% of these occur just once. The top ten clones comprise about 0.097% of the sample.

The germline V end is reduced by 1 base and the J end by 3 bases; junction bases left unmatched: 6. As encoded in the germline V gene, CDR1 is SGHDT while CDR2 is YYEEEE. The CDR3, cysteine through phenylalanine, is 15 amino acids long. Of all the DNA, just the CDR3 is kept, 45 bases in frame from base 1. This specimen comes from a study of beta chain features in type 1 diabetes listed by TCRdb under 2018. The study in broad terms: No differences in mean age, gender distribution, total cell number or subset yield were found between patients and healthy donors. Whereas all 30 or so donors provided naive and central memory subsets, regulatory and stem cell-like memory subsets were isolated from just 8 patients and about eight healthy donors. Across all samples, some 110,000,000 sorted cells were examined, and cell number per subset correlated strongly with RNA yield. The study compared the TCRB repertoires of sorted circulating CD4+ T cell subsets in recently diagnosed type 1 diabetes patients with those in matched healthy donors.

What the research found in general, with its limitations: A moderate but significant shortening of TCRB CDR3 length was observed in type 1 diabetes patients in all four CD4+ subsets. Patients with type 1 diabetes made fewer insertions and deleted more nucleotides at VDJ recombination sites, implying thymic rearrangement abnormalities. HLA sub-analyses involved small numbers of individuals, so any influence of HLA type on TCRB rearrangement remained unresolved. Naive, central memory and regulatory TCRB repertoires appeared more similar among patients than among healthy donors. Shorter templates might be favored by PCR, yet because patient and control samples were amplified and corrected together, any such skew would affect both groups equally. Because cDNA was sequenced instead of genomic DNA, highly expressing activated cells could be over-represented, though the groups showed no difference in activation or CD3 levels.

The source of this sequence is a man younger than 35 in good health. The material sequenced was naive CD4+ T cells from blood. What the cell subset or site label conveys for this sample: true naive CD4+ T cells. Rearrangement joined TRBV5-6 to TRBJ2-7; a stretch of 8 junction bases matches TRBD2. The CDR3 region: CASSLLASGHYEQYF. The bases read TGTGCCAGCAGCTTGTTGGCTAGCGGGCACTACGAGCAGTACTTC.